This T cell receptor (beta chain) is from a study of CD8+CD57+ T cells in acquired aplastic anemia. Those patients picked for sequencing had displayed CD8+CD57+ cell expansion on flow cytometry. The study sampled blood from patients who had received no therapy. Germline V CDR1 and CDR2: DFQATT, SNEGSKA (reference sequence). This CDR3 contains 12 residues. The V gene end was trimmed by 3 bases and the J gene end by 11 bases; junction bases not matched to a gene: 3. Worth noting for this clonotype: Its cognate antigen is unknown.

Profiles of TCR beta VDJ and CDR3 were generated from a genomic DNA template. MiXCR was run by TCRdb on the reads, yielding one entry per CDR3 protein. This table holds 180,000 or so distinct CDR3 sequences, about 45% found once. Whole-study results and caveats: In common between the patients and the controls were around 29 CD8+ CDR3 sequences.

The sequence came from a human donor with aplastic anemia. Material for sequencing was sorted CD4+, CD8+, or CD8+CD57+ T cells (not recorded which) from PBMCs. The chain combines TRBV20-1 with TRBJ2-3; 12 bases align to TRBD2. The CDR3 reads CSASLAGGLQYF. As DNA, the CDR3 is TGCAGTGCTAGTCTAGCGGGGGGGCTGCAGTATTTT.